A single sample is the source of the 30 T cell receptor beta chains below, sequenced in a study of blood T cell repertoires in COVID-19 (dated by TCRdb to the early 2020s). Library creation used the immunoSEQ multiplex PCR assay. This is the immuneACCESS table as TCRdb keeps it, with only in-frame sequences that have V and J called. A part of the clones is gone; compared with another copy, unresolved V genes explain less than half, and the rest is unexplained. The sample has 230,000 or so clones on record, over 75% of them singletons. Roughly 2% of the sample comes from the top ten. The specimen sequenced was peripheral blood. Receptors were obtained from a man in his forties with active or convalescent COVID-19.

The rearrangement joins TRBV6-5 to TRBJ1-2; 8 positions match TRBD1. J was trimmed by 4 bases and V by 0 bases; bases with no gene match: 4. This CDR3 is 15 amino acids long. Germline CDR1 reads MNHEY; CDR2 reads SVGAGI. DNA for the CDR3: TGTGCCAGCAGTTACTCGGGGACAGGTCGCTATGGCTACACCTTC. It is translated as CASSYSGTGRYGYTF.

The chain is built from TRBV6-6 and TRBJ2-2; 7 bases are shared with TRBD1. The CDR3 spans 14 residues. The V and J ends lost 6 bases and 6 bases, in that order; junction bases with no gene match: 7. CDR1 MNHNY and CDR2 SVGAGI come from the germline V gene (reference sequence). The CDR3 sequence is CASSFTGDAGELFF. CDR3 in DNA: TGTGCCAGCAGCTTTACAGGGGATGCCGGGGAGCTGTTTTTT.

The chain employs TRBV30 and TRBJ1-6, with a weak D call TRBD1 (5 bases). The CDR3 extends over 15 amino acids. Germline V gene lookup returns CDR1 GTSNPN and CDR2 SVGIG (reference sequence). Trimming stripped 1 base from V and 3 bases from J, with 10 bases between. This chain's CDR3 is CAWSGRTFYNSPLHF. CDR3 DNA sequence: TGTGCCTGGAGTGGCAGGACATTCTATAATTCACCCCTCCACTTT.

The chain has TRBV7-9 and TRBJ2-2; 7 bases line up with TRBD1. The CDR3 is 16 residues long. Trimming removed 4 bases from V and 5 bases from J; junction bases left unmatched: 10. CDR1 and CDR2 (germline): SEHNR, FQNEAQ (reference sequence). CDR3 DNA sequence: TGTGCCAGCAGCTCAGCTCCGGGACAGCTGACCGGGGAGCTGTTTTTT. Translated: CASSSAPGQLTGELFF.

Points on this clone: The same CDR3 can be traced to other DNA sequences in this sample. The CDR3 DNA reads as TGTGCCAGCAGTTACGGTGGGGCTAGCACAGATACGCAGTATTTT. As protein: CASSYGGASTDTQYF. The chain couples TRBV6-6 to TRBJ2-3; tentative D call: TRBD1 (5 bases). The length of the CDR3 is 15 residues. Deletions cut 2 bases from V and 0 bases from J, with 9 bases between. Germline V lookup: CDR1 MNHNY, CDR2 SVGAGI (reference sequence).

The chain employs TRBV12-3 or TRBV12-4 and TRBJ1-2, with a possible D match to TRBD1 (5 bases). V lost 10 bases, J lost 3 bases, and 15 bases lay in between. This CDR3 has 13 residues. CDR3 in DNA: TGTGCCATCTCAGGGCAGGGTCACTATGGCTACACCTTC. It codes for CAISGQGHYGYTF.

This clone appeared a single time. The chain has TRBV5-1 and TRBJ1-3; no firm D call. Trimming cost V 3 bases and J 0 bases, with 10 bases left between them. This CDR3 has 15 residues. Looked up from germline, CDR1 is SGHRS and CDR2 is YFSETQ. The CDR3 loop is CASSSSLDSGNTIYF. The CDR3 bases are TGCGCCAGCAGCTCCTCACTCGACTCTGGAAACACCATATATTTT.

The chain has TRBV29-1 and TRBJ1-2; D unclear. CDR1 SQVTM and CDR2 ANQGSEA come from the germline V gene. The CDR3 runs 12 residues. The V gene lost 3 bases and the J gene lost 2 bases, with 7 bases spanning the gap. In DNA, the CDR3 is TGCAGCGTTGAGACGGGAAACTATGGCTACACCTTC. As protein: CSVETGNYGYTF.

V and J are TRBV27 and TRBJ2-7, with D possibly matching TRBD1 (6 bases). Germline CDR1 reads MNHEY; CDR2 reads SMNVEV (reference sequence). This CDR3 region has 15 residues. V was trimmed by 4 bases and J by 0 bases, leaving 13 bases between them. The CDR3 sequence: CASSSRQASSYEQYF. The CDR3 bases are TGTGCCAGCAGTTCCAGACAGGCGAGCTCCTACGAGCAGTACTTC.

The chain uses TRBV4-1 and TRBJ2-5; the D gene is possibly TRBD2 (6 bases). Germline CDR1 MGHRA, CDR2 YSYEKL. Between the trimmed V and J ends, which lost 1 base and 5 bases, there was a span of 8 bases. This CDR3 spans 13 amino acids. CDR3 DNA sequence: TGCGCCAGCAGCCAAGTTGGGGGGGAGACCCAGTACTTC. This codes for CASSQVGGETQYF.

The chain has TRBV30 and TRBJ2-3; 7 positions match TRBD2. Germline-derived CDR1 and CDR2 are GTSNPN and SVGIG (reference sequence). V was pared by 4 bases and J by 6 bases, with 7 bases of the junction left unmatched. The CDR3 contains 13 residues. CDR3: CAWNPGGLDTQYF. The CDR3 region has the DNA TGTGCCTGGAACCCGGGAGGCCTGGATACGCAGTATTTT.

This clone was observed once. This rearrangement joins TRBV18 to TRBJ2-1, with TRBD2 matching 8 bases. Germline assignment: CDR1 KGHSH and CDR2 LQKENI. After removal of 3 bases from V and 0 bases from J, the junction contained 7 bases not matched to a gene. The CDR3 is 17 amino acids. The CDR3 loop is CASSPPPGGSSYNEQFF. As DNA, the CDR3 is TGTGCCAGCTCACCTCCCCCGGGAGGGAGCTCCTACAATGAGCAGTTCTTC.

Worth noting for this clone: Other DNA variants within this sample encode the same CDR3. The V call is TRBV19, the J call TRBJ2-3; TRBD2 matches at 9 bases. Trimming cost V 3 bases and J 6 bases; bases outside gene matches: 1. Germline V gives CDR1 LNHDA, CDR2 SQIVND (reference sequence). This CDR3 region has 13 residues. In DNA form, the CDR3 reads TGTGCCAGTAGTATCGGACTAGCGGATACGCAGTATTTT. It translates to CASSIGLADTQYF.

Remarks on this clone: Other DNA sequences within the sample encode an identical CDR3. This chain uses TRBV5-1 with TRBJ1-2; TRBD1 matches 7 bases. The CDR3 contains 13 residues. CDR1 and CDR2 (germline): SGHRS, YFSETQ. Germline trimming cut 2 bases from V and 6 bases from J; bases unmatched to any gene: 4. The CDR3 nucleotides read TGCGCCAGCAGCTTAGGGCAGGGGGATGGCTACACCTTC. This encodes CASSLGQGDGYTF.

This chain joins TRBV2 and TRBJ2-5, with D maybe TRBD1 (6 bases). This CDR3 is 18 amino acids long. Germline V gives CDR1 SNHLY, CDR2 FYNNEI. Between the trimmed V and J ends, which lost 8 bases and 5 bases, there was a span of 30 bases. The CDR3 DNA reads as TGTGCCAGCTATTTTTCAGGCGCCAAAGAGAAAAGGGGGGAGACCCAGTACTTC. Residues: CASYFSGAKEKRGETQYF. The entire variable domain, with the rest obtained from reference TRBV2 and TRBJ2-5, is as follows: EPEVTQTPSHQVTQMGQEVILRCVPISNHLYFYWYRQILGQKVEFLVSFYNNEISEKSEIFDDQFSVERPDGSNFTLKIRSTKLEDSAMYFCASYFSGAKEKRGETQYFGPGTRLLVL.

The chain uses TRBV19 and TRBJ1-5, with D perhaps TRBD1 (6 bases). Germline CDR1 reads LNHDA; CDR2 reads SQIVND (reference sequence). The CDR3 sequence is 16 residues long. Trimming took 7 bases from V and 2 from J, leaving 18 bases between them. The CDR3 DNA follows: TGTGCCAGTACCCCGTTCGGGACACTGGGCAATCAGCCCCAGCATTTT. The encoded protein is CASTPFGTLGNQPQHF.

DNA for the CDR3: TGCGCCAGCAGCTTGAACAGGGAGGGCACTGAAGCTTTCTTT. Its translation: CASSLNREGTEAFF. The chain combines TRBV5-1 with TRBJ1-1, with D maybe TRBD1 (6 bases). Trimming left V 1 base short and J 4 bases short, with 11 bases between. CDR3 length equals 14 residues. CDR1 SGHRS and CDR2 YFSETQ come from the germline V gene. The complete variable domain, with remaining parts taken from reference TRBV5-1 and TRBJ1-1, reads KAGVTQTPRYLIKTRGQQVTLSCSPISGHRSVSWYQQTPGQGLQFLFEYFSETQRNKGNFPGRFSGRQFSNSRSEMNVSTLELGDSALYLCASSLNREGTEAFFGQGTRLTVV.

This clone was seen only a few times. The chain links TRBV6-5 to TRBJ1-2; D unresolved. V dropped 6 bases and J dropped 2 bases, with 16 bases sitting between them. CDR1 and CDR2 from the germline V gene are MNHEY and SVGAGI. This CDR3 is built from 15 residues. The CDR3 sequence: CASSWNRVGNYGYTF. DNA of the CDR3: TGTGCCAGCAGCTGGAACCGGGTCGGAAACTATGGCTACACCTTC.

The J gene is TRBJ2-1, the V gene TRBV7-2; 7 nucleotides align to TRBD2. With V trimmed by 3 bases and J by 7 bases, 9 bases remained unmatched. The germline V gene encodes CDR1 SGHTA and CDR2 FQGNSA. The CDR3 sequence is 15 residues long. The CDR3 nucleotides are TGTGCCAGCAGCTTGAGGGGAGGGCCCGGGAATGAGCAGTTCTTC. This codes for CASSLRGGPGNEQFF.

V and J are TRBV19 and TRBJ1-1; 10 nucleotides align to TRBD1. The CDR3 has 15 amino acids. Looked up from germline, CDR1 is LNHDA and CDR2 is SQIVND (reference sequence). V shed 6 bases, J shed 1 base, and the junction held 5 bases outside the gene matches. The DNA of the CDR3 is TGTGCCAGTAGGGGGACAGGGGACCCGAACACTGAAGCTTTCTTT. The encoded protein is CASRGTGDPNTEAFF.

The genes are TRBV7-3 and TRBJ2-5; weak D call: TRBD2 (5 bases). Germline V gives CDR1 SGHTA, CDR2 FQGTGA. The V gene lost 5 bases and the J gene lost 2 bases, with 9 bases spanning the gap. The CDR3 is 13 amino acids. DNA for the CDR3: TGTGCCAGCAGCCTGGGAGTTCAAGAGACCCAGTACTTC. Its protein product is CASSLGVQETQYF.

The chain combines TRBV7-3 with TRBJ2-7; 9 bases match TRBD2. Germline V lookup: CDR1 SGHTA, CDR2 FQGTGA. This CDR3 is 13 amino acids long. Trimming cost V 5 bases and J 4 bases; bases outside gene matches: 3. The DNA for the CDR3 is TGTGCCAGCAGCATTAGCGGGGGTTACGAGCAGTACTTC. Its protein is CASSISGGYEQYF. Full variable domain (rest looked up from reference TRBV7-3 and TRBJ2-7): GAGVSQTPSNKVTEKGKYVELRCDPISGHTALYWYRQSLGQGPEFLIYFQGTGAADDSGLPNDRFFAVRPEGSVSTLKIQRTERGDSAVYLCASSISGGYEQYFGPGTRLTVT.

The CDR3, as DNA: TGCGCCAGCAGCCGCCGGGACTCCAACACCGGGGAGCTGTTTTTT. Protein: CASSRRDSNTGELFF. The chain couples TRBV10-2 to TRBJ2-2, with TRBD2 as a possible D gene (6 bases). The V gene's germline CDR1 is WSHSY and CDR2 SAAADI. Trimming took off 6 bases at V and 2 bases at J, with 13 bases between the two ends. The CDR3 is 15 amino acids.

This clone was recorded only once. This sequence joins TRBV11-3 and TRBJ2-6; D is unclear. Between the trimmed V and J ends, which lost 4 bases and 0 bases, there was a span of 7 bases. Germline CDR1 SGHNT, CDR2 YENEEA. CDR3 length equals 15 residues. The CDR3 is CASSSSISGANVLTF. DNA of the CDR3: TGTGCCAGCAGCTCGTCTATCTCTGGGGCCAACGTCCTGACTTTC.

The chain employs TRBV4-1 and TRBJ1-2; a possible D gene is TRBD1 (6 bases). This CDR3 has 15 amino acids. The germline V and J ends were trimmed by 1 base and 8 bases, with 17 bases remaining between them. CDR1 is MGHRA, CDR2 YSYEKL, per germline. CDR3 bases: TGCGCCAGCAGCCAAGTAATCGGGGGGCCAGGAGGCTACACCTTC. Amino acids: CASSQVIGGPGGYTF.

The rearrangement joins TRBV10-3 to TRBJ2-1; no clear D gene. The CDR3 runs 13 residues. Trimming cost V 3 bases and J 8 bases, with 11 bases left between them. Germline lookup yields CDR1 ENHRY and CDR2 SYGVKD. CDR3 coding DNA: TGTGCCATCAGTGATTTGGGTCAGGATGAGCAGTTCTTC. It codes for CAISDLGQDEQFF.

The gene calls are TRBV28 and TRBJ2-7; perhaps TRBD2 as D (6 bases). Germline loops: CDR1 MDHEN, CDR2 SYDVKM. The germline V and J ends were trimmed by 6 bases and 3 bases, with 12 bases remaining between them. The CDR3 covers 13 residues. CDR3 residues: CASRTVGGYEQYF. CDR3 coding DNA: TGTGCCAGCAGAACCGTGGGAGGCTACGAGCAGTACTTC.

The sample holds one count of this clone. The chain uses TRBV28 and TRBJ2-2; 9 bases agree with TRBD2. J gave up 4 bases and V 3 bases, and 12 bases lay outside the gene matches. The CDR3 loop spans 18 amino acids. The germline gives CDR1 MDHEN, CDR2 SYDVKM. The CDR3 spells CASSFMPSGTRGTGELFF. In nucleotides, the CDR3 is TGTGCCAGCAGTTTCATGCCTAGCGGGACAAGAGGCACCGGGGAGCTGTTTTTT.

The gene calls are TRBV5-1 and TRBJ1-6, with a tentative D call TRBD1 (5 bases). The CDR3 totals 14 residues. The V end lost 7 bases, the J end lost 7 bases, and 15 bases lay between the germline ends. Per germline, CDR1 SGHRS and CDR2 YFSETQ. The CDR3 DNA reads as TGCGCCAGCCGGGACTTAAGGAGAAATTCACCCCTCCACTTT. As protein: CASRDLRRNSPLHF.

The chain joins TRBV9 to TRBJ1-4, with D maybe TRBD1 (6 bases). The germline gives CDR1 SGDLS, CDR2 YYNGEE. V was trimmed by 5 bases and J by 3 bases, leaving 11 bases between them. This CDR3 contains 14 residues. As DNA, the CDR3 is TGTGCCAGCAGTCGAAAGGGGGCTAATGAAAAACTGTTTTTT. It codes for CASSRKGANEKLFF.